These T cell receptor beta chains were read from a single sample in a study of cytomegalovirus exposure and HLA in healthy donors. Sequencing used immunoSEQ multiplex PCR; TCRdb keeps in-frame clones, though not all of them. Its listing shows 100,000 to 150,000 clones. The material sequenced was PBMCs. The receptors shown here come from a man aged 18 to 30 in good health and CMV-seronegative. Each CDR3 is given with its conserved first and last residue. A D gene is named only where the DNA matches it firmly.

>TRBJ1-2|TRBV28|.
TGTGCCAGCCTTTTCTCGGGGGGCGAAGGTGGCTACACCTTC
CASLFSGGEGGYTF
>TRBJ2-7|TRBV6-1|TRBD2
TGTGCCAGCAGTGTTCTCGGGGGGAGCTCGTCCTACGAGCAGTACTTC
CASSVLGGSSSYEQYF
>TRBJ2-1|TRBV5-1|.
TGCGCCAGCAGCTTCCGAGCGGGCGCCTCCTACAATGAGCAGTTCTTC
CASSFRAGASYNEQFF
>TRBJ1-6|TRBV6-1|.
TGTGCCAGCAGTGAACCTATGCGGGGTTTTCTCCACTTT
CASSEPMRGFLHF
>TRBJ2-1|TRBV5-1|TRBD2
TGCGCCAGCAGCTTGGAAGCGGGGGTCTTTGAGCAGTTCTTC
CASSLEAGVFEQFF
>TRBJ2-7|TRBV6-1|.
TGTGCCAGCAGTATCTCACAGGGTTGGCGGTCCGAGCAGTACTTC
CASSISQGWRSEQYF
>TRBJ2-5|TRBV4-1|TRBD2
TGCGCCAGCAGCCCAGCGGGAGGGCTACAAGAGACCCAGTACTTC
CASSPAGGLQETQYF
>TRBJ2-2|TRBV6-4|.
TGTGCCAGCAGAACAGACGGGGGAAACACCGGGGAGCTGTTTTTT
CASRTDGGNTGELFF
>TRBJ1-4|TRBV7-9|TRBD1
TGTGCCAGCAGCCCGACGGGACAGGGAGCAACTAATGAAAAACTGTTTTTT
CASSPTGQGATNEKLFF
>TRBJ2-2|TRBV5-1|.
TGCGCCAGCAGCTTGGCTCTGTTCGGGGAGCTGTTTTTT
CASSLALFGELFF
>TRBJ1-2|TRBV5-5|.
TGTGCCAGCAGTCCGGGGTACGCCTATGGCTACACCTTC
CASSPGYAYGYTF
>TRBJ2-7|TRBV18|TRBD2
TGTGCCAGCTCACCCTCTAGCGGGAGGTTCTCCTACGAGCAGTACTTC
CASSPSSGRFSYEQYF
>TRBJ2-1|TRBV13|.
TGTGCCAGCAGCCTCCCCAGGGTGGGGAACAATGAGCAGTTCTTC
CASSLPRVGNNEQFF
>TRBJ2-5|TRBV28|TRBD2
TGTGCCAGCAGTCTGGGACTAGCGGGAGCCGTAGAGACCCAGTACTTC
CASSLGLAGAVETQYF
>TRBJ2-3|TRBV9|.
TGTGCCAGCAGCGGATTCGGGGGAAGGACAGATACGCAGTATTTT
CASSGFGGRTDTQYF
>TRBJ2-7|TRBV4-1|TRBD1
TGCGCCAGCAGCCAAGATAAGACAGGGGACACCTACGAGCAGTACTTC
CASSQDKTGDTYEQYF
>TRBJ2-2|TRBV4-1|TRBD2
TGCGCCAGCAGCCAACTGCCGGGGCTAGCGGCGAACACCGGGGAGCTGTTTTTT
CASSQLPGLAANTGELFF
>TRBJ2-5|TRBV5-4|.
TGTGCCAGCAGCATTGGGTCAGGGGACCGAGAGACCCAGTACTTC
CASSIGSGDRETQYF
>TRBJ2-3|TRBV10-2|TRBD2
TGCGCCAGCAGAAATTTAGGACTAGCGGGAGGAACAAGTAGCACAGATACGCAGTATTTT
CASRNLGLAGGTSSTDTQYF
>TRBJ1-4|TRBV19|.
TGTGCCAGTAGTCTATGGCAGGGGAAGAATGAAAAACTGTTTTTT
CASSLWQGKNEKLFF
>TRBJ2-1|TRBV5-6|.
TGTGCCAGCAGCTCAGACGGGGTTGGGGCCTACAATGAGCAGTTCTTC
CASSSDGVGAYNEQFF
>TRBJ1-5|TRBV28|.
TGTGCCAGCAGACTCTGGCGGGGGTCCAATCAGCCCCAGCATTTT
CASRLWRGSNQPQHF
>TRBJ2-1|TRBV9|TRBD2
TGTGCCAGCAGCGTAGAGGGCGGGGGGCTTTTCTTC
CASSVEGGGLFF
>TRBJ2-7|TRBV5-4|TRBD2
TGTGCCAGCAGCTTTTCGCCTAGCGGCTACGAGCAGTACTTC
CASSFSPSGYEQYF
>TRBJ1-1|TRBV7-9|.
TGTGCCAGCAGCATCGGAGGGAACACTGAAGCTTTCTTT
CASSIGGNTEAFF
>TRBJ2-3|TRBV6-5|.
TGTGCCAGCAGTCCGGGGTCCAACACAGATACGCAGTATTTT
CASSPGSNTDTQYF
>TRBJ1-1|TRBV7-9|TRBD1
TGTGCCAGCAGCTTCCTAGCAGGGGGCAACGCTGAAGCTTTCTTT
CASSFLAGGNAEAFF
>TRBJ2-4|TRBV7-9|.
TGTGCCAGCAGCCCGACGGGTAACATTCAGTACTTC
CASSPTGNIQYF
>TRBJ1-2|TRBV20-1|.
TGCAGTGCTAGCGGGATCTATGGCTACACCTTC
CSASGIYGYTF
>TRBJ1-6|TRBV7-9|TRBD1
TGTGCCAGCAGCTTAGGTCCCGGACAGGGGGCTTCGTGGAATTCACCCCTCCACTTT
CASSLGPGQGASWNSPLHF
>TRBJ1-1|TRBV28|.
TGTGCCAGCAGTTTATCGGACGGGATAACTGAAGCTTTCTTT
CASSLSDGITEAFF
>TRBJ1-1|TRBV5-8|.
TGTGCCAGCAGCCCTCGAATCATGGGAGGGATCGGATTGGCTTTCTTT
CASSPRIMGGIGLAFF
>TRBJ1-3|TRBV11-3|.
TGTGCCAGCAGCAAAGGACAAGGCTCTGGAAACACCATATATTTT
CASSKGQGSGNTIYF
>TRBJ1-2|TRBV6-1|.
TGTGCCAGCAGTGAAGGGGGCCTCTATGGCTACACCTTC
CASSEGGLYGYTF
>TRBJ1-2|TRBV18|.
TGTGCCAGCTCACCTTTAGATTCTCATGGCTACACCTTC
CASSPLDSHGYTF
>TRBJ1-6|TRBV7-9|TRBD1
TGTGCCAGCAGCTTTTTCCCGCTCGCGCAGGGGGCTGGTTCACCCCTCCACTTT
CASSFFPLAQGAGSPLHF
>TRBJ2-7|TRBV10-1|TRBD1
TGCGCCAGCAGCGAGATCCGGGACAGGGTAACCTACGAGCAGTACTTC
CASSEIRDRVTYEQYF
>TRBJ2-7|TRBV10-3|TRBD1
TGTGCCATCTGGGACAGGGCCTCCTACGAGCAGTACTTC
CAIWDRASYEQYF
>TRBJ2-7|TRBV18|TRBD1
TGTGCCAGCTCACCACCCCGAGGGACAGGCGGATCTCTGGGCGAGCAGTACTTC
CASSPPRGTGGSLGEQYF
>TRBJ1-1|TRBV30|.
TGTGCCTGGAGCCTAATGAGGAGTGAAGCTTTCTTT
CAWSLMRSEAFF
>TRBJ2-1|TRBV5-1|TRBD1
TGCGCCAGCGGAGACAGGGGAGATGAGCAGTTCTTC
CASGDRGDEQFF
>TRBJ2-1|TRBV7-3|.
TGTGCCAGCAGCCAAACCCAGCGGACCTACAATGAGCAGTTCTTC
CASSQTQRTYNEQFF
>TRBJ2-6|TRBV5-1|.
TGCGCCAGCAGCTTCAGCTCTGGGGCCAACGTCCTGACTTTC
CASSFSSGANVLTF
>TRBJ1-3|TRBV18|TRBD1
TGTGCCAGCTCACCTTGGGACAGGGGGCAAATCTCTGGAAACACCATATATTTT
CASSPWDRGQISGNTIYF
>TRBJ2-2|TRBV28|.
TGTGCCAGCATACAGGGTGACACCGGGGAGCTGTTTTTT
CASIQGDTGELFF
>TRBJ2-3|TRBV4-1|.
TGCGCCAGCAGCCAAGGATCCCGTGGGAGGGGGGAGACAGATACGCAGTATTTT
CASSQGSRGRGETDTQYF
>TRBJ2-3|TRBV11-3|TRBD2
TGTGCCAGCAGCCCCGGGACTAGCGGGAGCTCAGATACGCAGTATTTT
CASSPGTSGSSDTQYF
>TRBJ1-2|TRBV6-5|.
TGTGCCAGCAGTTACCGAAAGGCGGACTATGGCTACACCTTC
CASSYRKADYGYTF
>TRBJ2-1|TRBV5-6|.
TGTGCCAGCAGCTTGGGGGGGAGGAATGAGCAGTTCTTC
CASSLGGRNEQFF
>TRBJ2-7|TRBV10-1|TRBD2
TGCGCCAGCAGTGAACGGGGGGGCGAGCAGTACTTC
CASSERGGEQYF
>TRBJ2-2|TRBV30|TRBD1
TGTGCCTGGAGTCCCCCGGACAGGTTCACCGGGGAGCTGTTTTTT
CAWSPPDRFTGELFF
>TRBJ2-1|TRBV7-9|TRBD2
TGTGCCAGCAGCCATAGCGGGAGCCCCGTGAATGAGCAGTTCTTC
CASSHSGSPVNEQFF
>TRBJ1-2|TRBV28|.
TGTGCCAGCAGTCTACCCCCTAGGGGAATGGGCTACACCTTC
CASSLPPRGMGYTF
>TRBJ2-7|TRBV1|.
TGCACCAGCAGCACGGGGGACGGCGAGCAGTACTTC
CTSSTGDGEQYF